This T cell receptor (beta chain) was obtained from a study of low-dose radiotherapy and immunotherapy resistance in tumors. Time point denoted: after trial treatment. The sample's treatment: LDRT plus nivolumab, ipilimumab, low-dose cyclophosphamide and aspirin (RACIN trial). Covering alpha and beta chains, TRAV- and TRBV-specific primers were used for the first-strand cDNA. The authors amplified TCRs for about 20 PCR cycles with a constant-region primer and a V-primer adapter. The isolated mRNA underwent amplification through in vitro transcription. MiXCR was run by TCRdb on the reads, yielding one entry per CDR3 protein. The data contain more than 50,000 distinct CDR3 sequences, about 23% of them singletons. This clonotype was seen at least ten times. In germline, CDR1 is MDHEN, CDR2 SYDVKM. The germline V and J ends were trimmed by 6 bases and 1 base, with 12 bases remaining between them. This CDR3 has 14 amino acids.

V is TRBV28 and J is TRBJ1-1; the D gene is possibly TRBD1 (5 bases). This receptor was obtained from a male donor with prostate cancer. The sample was PBMCs, taken after low-dose radiotherapy plus immunotherapy. The CDR3 protein is CASRARAPNTEAFF. CDR3 nucleotide sequence: TGTGCCAGCAGGGCCAGGGCACCGAACACTGAAGCTTTCTTT.